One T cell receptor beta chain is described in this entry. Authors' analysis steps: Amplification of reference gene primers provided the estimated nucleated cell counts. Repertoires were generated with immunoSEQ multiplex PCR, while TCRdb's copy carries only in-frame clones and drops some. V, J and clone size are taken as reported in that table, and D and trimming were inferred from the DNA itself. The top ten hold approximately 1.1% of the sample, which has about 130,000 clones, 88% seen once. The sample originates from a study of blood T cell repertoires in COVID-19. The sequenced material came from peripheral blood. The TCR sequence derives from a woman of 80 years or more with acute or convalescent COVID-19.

The CDR3 sequence: CASSESPGPSNQPQHF. The CDR3 bases are TGTGCCAGCAGTGAGTCCCCGGGTCCCTCGAATCAGCCCCAGCATTTT. The V and J genes are TRBV6-1 and TRBJ1-5; D call uncertain. Germline V lookup: CDR1 MNHNS, CDR2 SASEGT. This CDR3 contains 16 residues. V was clipped by 3 bases and J by 4 bases, with 16 bases between them.